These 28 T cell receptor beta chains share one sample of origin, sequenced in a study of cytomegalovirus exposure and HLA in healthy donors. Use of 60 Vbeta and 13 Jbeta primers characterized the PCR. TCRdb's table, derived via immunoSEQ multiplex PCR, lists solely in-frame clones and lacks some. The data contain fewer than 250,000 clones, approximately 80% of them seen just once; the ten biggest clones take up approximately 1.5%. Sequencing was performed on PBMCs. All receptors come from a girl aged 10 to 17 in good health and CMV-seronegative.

For the CDR3, the DNA is TGCGCCAGCGCCTATACAGGGGACTATGGCTACACCTTC. Translating gives CASAYTGDYGYTF. The gene calls are TRBV4-1 and TRBJ1-2, with 7 bases matching TRBD1. This CDR3 has 13 amino acids. Looked up from germline, CDR1 is MGHRA and CDR2 is YSYEKL. The V gene end was trimmed by 8 bases and the J gene end by 3 bases; junction bases not matched to a gene: 6.

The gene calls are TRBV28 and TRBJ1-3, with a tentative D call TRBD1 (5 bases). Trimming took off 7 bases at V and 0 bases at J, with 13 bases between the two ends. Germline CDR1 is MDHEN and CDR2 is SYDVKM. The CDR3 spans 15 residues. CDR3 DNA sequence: TGTGCCAGCAAGCGCGGAGGGGTCTCTGGAAACACCATATATTTT. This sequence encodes CASKRGGVSGNTIYF.

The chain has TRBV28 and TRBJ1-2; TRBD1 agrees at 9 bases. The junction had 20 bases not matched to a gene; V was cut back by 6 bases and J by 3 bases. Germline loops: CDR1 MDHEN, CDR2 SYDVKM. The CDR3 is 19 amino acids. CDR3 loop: CASSSILLWDRDRDYGYTF. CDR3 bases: TGTGCCAGCAGCTCCATCCTTTTATGGGACAGGGATAGGGACTATGGCTACACCTTC.

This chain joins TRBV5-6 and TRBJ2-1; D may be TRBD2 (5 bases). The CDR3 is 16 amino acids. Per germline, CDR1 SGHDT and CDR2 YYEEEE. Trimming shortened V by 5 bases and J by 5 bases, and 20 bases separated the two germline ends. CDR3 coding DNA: TGTGCCAGCAGAGCTCCGGGAACTCGACCCAACAATGAGCAGTTCTTC. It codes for CASRAPGTRPNNEQFF.

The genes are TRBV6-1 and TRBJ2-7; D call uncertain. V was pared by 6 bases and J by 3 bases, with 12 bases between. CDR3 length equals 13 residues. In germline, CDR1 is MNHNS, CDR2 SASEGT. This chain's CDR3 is CASSPLLVYEQYF. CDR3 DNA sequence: TGTGCCAGCAGCCCTCTGTTAGTCTACGAGCAGTACTTC.

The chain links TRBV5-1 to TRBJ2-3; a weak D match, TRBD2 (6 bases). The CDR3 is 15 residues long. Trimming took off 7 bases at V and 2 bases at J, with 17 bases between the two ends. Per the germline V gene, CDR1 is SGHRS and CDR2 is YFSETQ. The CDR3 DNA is TGCGCCAGCTGGGCGAGGGACTCTTCCACAGATACGCAGTATTTT. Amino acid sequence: CASWARDSSTDTQYF.

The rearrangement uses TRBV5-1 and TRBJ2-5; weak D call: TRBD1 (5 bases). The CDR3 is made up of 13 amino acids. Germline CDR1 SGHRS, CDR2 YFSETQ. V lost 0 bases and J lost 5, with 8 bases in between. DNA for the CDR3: TGCGCCAGCAGCTTGGTTCCAGGGGAGACCCAGTACTTC. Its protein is CASSLVPGETQYF.

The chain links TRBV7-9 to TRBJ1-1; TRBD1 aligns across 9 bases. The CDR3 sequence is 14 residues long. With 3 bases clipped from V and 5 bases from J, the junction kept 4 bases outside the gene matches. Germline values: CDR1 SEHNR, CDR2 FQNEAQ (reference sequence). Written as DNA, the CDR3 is TGTGCCAGCAGCTTTGTACAGGGGGCAACTGAAGCTTTCTTT. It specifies CASSFVQGATEAFF.

The CDR3 protein is CASSLGREGETQYF. DNA of the CDR3: TGTGCCAGCAGCTTGGGCAGGGAGGGAGAGACCCAGTACTTC. The V gene is TRBV7-2, the J gene TRBJ2-5, with 7 bases fitting TRBD2. The length of the CDR3 is 14 residues. Trimming took 3 bases from V and 4 from J; bases not matched to a gene: 5. Germline V gives CDR1 SGHTA, CDR2 FQGNSA.

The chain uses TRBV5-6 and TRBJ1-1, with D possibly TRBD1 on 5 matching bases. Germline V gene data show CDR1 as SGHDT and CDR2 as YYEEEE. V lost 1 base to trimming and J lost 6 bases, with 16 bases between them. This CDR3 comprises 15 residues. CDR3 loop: CASSLMTRVSAEAFF. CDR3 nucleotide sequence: TGTGCCAGCAGCTTGATGACCAGGGTTTCCGCTGAAGCTTTCTTT.

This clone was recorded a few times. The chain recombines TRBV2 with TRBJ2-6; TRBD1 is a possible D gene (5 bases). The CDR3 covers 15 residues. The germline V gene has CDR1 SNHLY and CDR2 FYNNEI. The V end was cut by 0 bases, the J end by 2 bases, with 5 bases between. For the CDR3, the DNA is TGTGCCAGCAGTGAAGCAGGGGCTGGGGCCAACGTCCTGACTTTC. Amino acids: CASSEAGAGANVLTF.

The chain's CDR3 is CASSLANQQFF. CDR3 coding DNA: TGTGCCAGCAGTTTAGCGAATCAGCAGTTCTTC. The chain combines TRBV28 with TRBJ2-1; no clear D. V was clipped by 2 bases and J by 11 bases, with 7 bases between them. The CDR3 spans 11 residues. Germline CDR1 MDHEN, CDR2 SYDVKM. The entire variable domain, with the rest obtained from reference TRBV28 and TRBJ2-1, is as follows: DVKVTQSSRYLVKRTGEKVFLECVQDMDHENMFWYRQDPGLGLRLIYFSYDVKMKEKGDIPEGYSVSREKKERFSLILESASTNQTSMYLCASSLANQQFFGPGTRLTVL.

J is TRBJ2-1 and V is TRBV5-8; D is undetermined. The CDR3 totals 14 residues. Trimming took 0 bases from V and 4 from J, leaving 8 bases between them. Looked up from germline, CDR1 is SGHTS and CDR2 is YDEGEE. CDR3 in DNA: TGTGCCAGCAGCTTGGGCGCCGTGTACAATGAGCAGTTCTTC. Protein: CASSLGAVYNEQFF. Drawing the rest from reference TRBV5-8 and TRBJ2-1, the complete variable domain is EAGVTQSPTHLIKTRGQQATLRCSPISGHTSVYWYQQALGLGLQFLLWYDEGEERNRGNFPPRFSGRQFPNYSSELNVNALELEDSALYLCASSLGAVYNEQFFGPGTRLTVL.

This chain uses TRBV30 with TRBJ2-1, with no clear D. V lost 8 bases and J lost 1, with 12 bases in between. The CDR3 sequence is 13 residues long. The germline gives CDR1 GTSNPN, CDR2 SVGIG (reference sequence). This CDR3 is CAKQSQSYNEQFF. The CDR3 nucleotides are TGTGCCAAACAGAGTCAGTCCTACAATGAGCAGTTCTTC.

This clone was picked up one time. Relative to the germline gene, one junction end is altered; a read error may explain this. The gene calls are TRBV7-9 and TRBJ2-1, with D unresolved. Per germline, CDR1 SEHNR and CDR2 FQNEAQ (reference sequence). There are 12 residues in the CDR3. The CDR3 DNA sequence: TGTTCCAGCAGCTACCAGGACAATGAGCAGTTCTTC. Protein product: CSSSYQDNEQFF.

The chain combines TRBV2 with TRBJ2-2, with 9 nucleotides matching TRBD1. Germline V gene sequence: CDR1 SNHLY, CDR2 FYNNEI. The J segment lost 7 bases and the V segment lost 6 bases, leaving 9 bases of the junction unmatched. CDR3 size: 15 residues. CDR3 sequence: CASRQGAVSGGELFF. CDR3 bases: TGTGCCAGCAGACAGGGGGCGGTTAGTGGCGGGGAGCTGTTTTTT.

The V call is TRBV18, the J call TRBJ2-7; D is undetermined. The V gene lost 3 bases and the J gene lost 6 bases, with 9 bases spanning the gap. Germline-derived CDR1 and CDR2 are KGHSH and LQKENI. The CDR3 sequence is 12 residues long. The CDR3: CASSPSYREQYF. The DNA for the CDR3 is TGTGCCAGCTCACCGTCGTATCGCGAGCAGTACTTC.

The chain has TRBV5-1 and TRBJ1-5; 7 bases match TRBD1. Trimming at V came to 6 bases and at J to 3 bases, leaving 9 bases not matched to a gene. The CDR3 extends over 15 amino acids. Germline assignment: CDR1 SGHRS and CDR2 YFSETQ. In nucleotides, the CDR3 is TGCGCCAGCAACGAAGGGACAGTTAACAATCAGCCCCAGCATTTT. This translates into CASNEGTVNNQPQHF.

For the CDR3, the DNA is TGTGCCAGCGGGGGGGTAGCTCCAGGTACGCAGTATTTT. It codes for CASGGVAPGTQYF. This chain uses TRBV2 with TRBJ2-3; 7 nucleotides agree with TRBD2. The CDR3 totals 13 residues. Germline V lookup: CDR1 SNHLY, CDR2 FYNNEI. Unmatched junction bases numbered 10, after V lost 8 bases and J lost 8 bases. The full variable domain, completed using reference TRBV2 and TRBJ2-3, is EPEVTQTPSHQVTQMGQEVILRCVPISNHLYFYWYRQILGQKVEFLVSFYNNEISEKSEIFDDQFSVERPDGSNFTLKIRSTKLEDSAMYFCASGGVAPGTQYFGPGTRLTVL.

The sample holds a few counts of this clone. In DNA, the CDR3 is TGCGCCAGCAGCCAAAGCAGAGGAATTTACGAGCAGTACTTC. Protein product: CASSQSRGIYEQYF. This chain uses TRBV4-3 with TRBJ2-7, with D unresolved. Germline values: CDR1 LGHNA, CDR2 YSLEER. The CDR3 contains 14 residues. Between the trimmed V and J ends, which lost 2 bases and 4 bases, there was a span of 12 bases.

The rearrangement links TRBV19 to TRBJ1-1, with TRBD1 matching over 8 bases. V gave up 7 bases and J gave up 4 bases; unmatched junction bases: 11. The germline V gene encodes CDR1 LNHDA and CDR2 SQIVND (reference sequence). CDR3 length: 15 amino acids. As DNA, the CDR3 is TGTGCCAGTAAGATCTTCGGGACAGGCAGCACTGAAGCTTTCTTT. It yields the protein CASKIFGTGSTEAFF.

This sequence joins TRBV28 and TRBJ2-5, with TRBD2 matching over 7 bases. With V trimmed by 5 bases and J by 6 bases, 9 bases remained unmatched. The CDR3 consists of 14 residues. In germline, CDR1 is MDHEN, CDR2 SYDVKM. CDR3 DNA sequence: TGTGCCAGCAGTCCGCCGGGACTACCAAAGACCCAGTACTTC. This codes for CASSPPGLPKTQYF.

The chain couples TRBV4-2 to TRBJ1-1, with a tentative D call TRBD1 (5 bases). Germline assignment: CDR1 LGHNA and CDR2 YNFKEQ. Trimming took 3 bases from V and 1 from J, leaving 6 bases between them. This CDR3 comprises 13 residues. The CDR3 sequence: CASSQGGNTEAFF. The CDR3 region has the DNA TGTGCCAGCAGCCAGGGGGGGAACACTGAAGCTTTCTTT.

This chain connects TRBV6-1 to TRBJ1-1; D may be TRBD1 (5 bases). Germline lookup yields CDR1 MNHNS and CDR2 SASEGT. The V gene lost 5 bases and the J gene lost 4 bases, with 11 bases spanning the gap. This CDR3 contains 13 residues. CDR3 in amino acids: CASSQTGSTEAFF. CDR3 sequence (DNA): TGTGCCAGCAGTCAAACAGGATCCACTGAAGCTTTCTTT.

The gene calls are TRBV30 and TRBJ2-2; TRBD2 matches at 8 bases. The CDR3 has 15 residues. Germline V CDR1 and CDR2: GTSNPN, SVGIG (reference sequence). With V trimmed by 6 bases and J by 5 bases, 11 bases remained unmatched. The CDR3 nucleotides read TGTGCCTGCTTAGCGGGATCTCGGTTGACCGGGGAGCTGTTTTTT. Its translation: CACLAGSRLTGELFF.

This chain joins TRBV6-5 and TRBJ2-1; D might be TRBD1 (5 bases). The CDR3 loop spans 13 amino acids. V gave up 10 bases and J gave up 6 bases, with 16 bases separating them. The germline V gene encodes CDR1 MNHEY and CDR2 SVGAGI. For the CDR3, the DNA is TGTGCCACCGAGACCCAGGGCGGCAATGAGCAGTTCTTC. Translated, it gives CATETQGGNEQFF.

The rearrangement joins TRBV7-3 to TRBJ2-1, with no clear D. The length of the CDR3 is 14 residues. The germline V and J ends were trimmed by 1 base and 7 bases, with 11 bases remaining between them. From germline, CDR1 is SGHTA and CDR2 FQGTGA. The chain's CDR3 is CASSLSSTSNEQFF. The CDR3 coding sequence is TGTGCCAGCAGCTTAAGCAGTACAAGTAATGAGCAGTTCTTC.

The CDR3 protein is CASSSPGHISRSYGYTF. DNA of the CDR3: TGTGCCAGCAGTTCCCCTGGACACATCTCCAGATCTTATGGCTACACCTTC. The genes are TRBV28 and TRBJ1-2; the D gene is possibly TRBD1 (5 bases). Trimming removed 4 bases from V and 5 bases from J, with 23 bases in between. The CDR3 covers 17 residues. CDR1 is MDHEN and CDR2 is SYDVKM in the germline V gene.